The next 21 T cell receptor beta chains were all read from a single sample in a study of blood T cell repertoires in COVID-19. Profiling relied on immunoSEQ multiplex PCR, and the TCRdb table lists in-frame clones only, not all of them. The sample consists of more than 200,000 clones, about 88% of them appearing once. The sample comprised peripheral blood. The receptor set was obtained from a middle-aged woman who had recovered from COVID-19.

Details on this clone: This sample includes further DNA sequences coding for the same CDR3. This chain links TRBV6-6 with TRBJ1-2, with no clear D. Looked up from germline, CDR1 is MNHNY and CDR2 is SVGAGI (reference sequence). CDR3 length: 14 amino acids. V lost 0 bases and J lost 2, with 7 bases in between. CDR3 coding DNA: TGTGCCAGCAGTTACTCGTCCGGGAACTATGGCTACACCTTC. It encodes CASSYSSGNYGYTF.

This rearrangement joins TRBV5-1 to TRBJ1-4; 9 bases line up with TRBD1. The CDR3 is made up of 15 amino acids. Germline V gene sequence: CDR1 SGHRS, CDR2 YFSETQ. Losses at the gene ends were 5 bases for V and 4 bases for J; bases not matched to a gene: 6. Written as DNA, the CDR3 is TGCGCCAGCAGACCCGGACAGGGGAGTAATGAAAAACTGTTTTTT. Amino acids: CASRPGQGSNEKLFF.

The J gene is TRBJ2-3, the V gene TRBV5-1; 7 bases align to TRBD1. V gave up 4 bases and J gave up 0 bases; unmatched junction bases: 8. The CDR3 spans 16 residues. CDR1 and CDR2 from the germline V gene are SGHRS and YFSETQ. CDR3 DNA sequence: TGCGCCAGCAGCGTAGACAGGGTTGGGAGCACAGATACGCAGTATTTT. This translates into CASSVDRVGSTDTQYF.

The chain employs TRBV24-1 and TRBJ2-3; weak D call: TRBD1 (6 bases). V lost 6 bases and J 0 bases, leaving 9 bases between the germline ends. The CDR3 has 14 residues. The V gene's germline CDR1 is KGHDR and CDR2 SFDVKD. CDR3 in DNA: TGTGCCACCAGTCGCCAGGGGAGCACAGATACGCAGTATTTT. Translating gives CATSRQGSTDTQYF.

CDR3 bases: TGTGCCAGCAGCTATGCCAGGGGTGCAACAGATACGCAGTATTTT. Residues: CASSYARGATDTQYF. The V and J genes are TRBV7-9 and TRBJ2-3, with D possibly matching TRBD1 (6 bases). CDR3 length equals 15 residues. Germline V gene sequence: CDR1 SEHNR, CDR2 FQNEAQ (reference sequence). Trimming shortened V by 4 bases and J by 3 bases, and 14 bases separated the two germline ends.

This chain uses TRBV6-2 or TRBV6-3 with TRBJ1-2; perhaps TRBD1 as D (5 bases). V was trimmed by 5 bases and J by 0 bases, leaving 10 bases between them. The CDR3 length is 14 residues. Germline V gives CDR1 MNHEY, CDR2 SVGEGT. For the CDR3, the DNA is TGTGCCAGCAGTCCCGACAGTCCTAACTATGGCTACACCTTC. Translating gives CASSPDSPNYGYTF.

This sequence joins TRBV2 and TRBJ1-5; 8 bases agree with TRBD1. Per germline, CDR1 SNHLY and CDR2 FYNNEI. The V and J ends lost 6 bases and 6 bases, in that order; junction bases with no gene match: 7. CDR3 length: 14 residues. The CDR3 loop reads CASRPDRGIQPQHF. DNA of the CDR3: TGTGCCAGCAGGCCCGACAGGGGTATTCAGCCCCAGCATTTT.

The genes are TRBV2 and TRBJ2-2, with D perhaps matching TRBD2 (6 bases). Germline lookup yields CDR1 SNHLY and CDR2 FYNNEI. Trimming left V 8 bases short and J 0 bases short, with 19 bases between. The CDR3 is made up of 17 amino acids. The CDR3 DNA follows: TGTGCCAGCTACTCCCCAATAGCGGATTCGAACACCGGGGAGCTGTTTTTT. Protein: CASYSPIADSNTGELFF.

This clone has more than one count but fewer than ten. This chain uses TRBV7-9 with TRBJ2-1; 12 bases fit TRBD2. Germline V gene lookup returns CDR1 SEHNR and CDR2 FQNEAQ (reference sequence). The CDR3 sequence is 15 residues long. V shed 5 bases and J 5 bases; nucleotides not matched to a gene: 4. The CDR3 nucleotides read TGTGCCAGCAGCCAGCTAGCGGGGGGGAACAATGAGCAGTTCTTC. It yields the protein CASSQLAGGNNEQFF. Full variable domain (outside the CDR3, taken from reference TRBV7-9 and TRBJ2-1): DTGVSQNPRHKITKRGQNVTFRCDPISEHNRLYWYRQTLGQGPEFLTYFQNEAQLEKSRLLSDRFSAERPKGSFSTLEIQRTEQGDSAMYLCASSQLAGGNNEQFFGPGTRLTVL.

This clone was seen only a few times. The chain carries TRBV7-9 and TRBJ1-2, with TRBD1 matching 8 bases. This CDR3 region has 14 residues. The germline V gene encodes CDR1 SEHNR and CDR2 FQNEAQ (reference sequence). The J segment lost 4 bases and the V segment lost 5 bases, leaving 6 bases of the junction unmatched. The CDR3 nucleotides read TGTGCCAGCAGCACCGGGACAGGCCTCTATGGCTACACCTTC. Translation gives CASSTGTGLYGYTF.

This rearrangement joins TRBV25-1 to TRBJ1-4; a weak D match, TRBD1 (6 bases). The CDR3 extends over 14 amino acids. Germline V gene data show CDR1 as MGHDK and CDR2 as SYGVNS. With 2 bases removed from V and 8 bases from J, the gap between germline ends came to 12 bases. The DNA for the CDR3 is TGTGCCAGCAGTGAAGGGGGCGTCGGCGAAAAACTGTTTTTT. This gives the protein CASSEGGVGEKLFF.

This rearrangement joins TRBV24-1 to TRBJ1-5, with D possibly TRBD1 on 5 matching bases. V was pared by 2 bases and J by 5 bases, with 6 bases between. The CDR3 has 13 residues. Germline CDR1 KGHDR, CDR2 SFDVKD. The CDR3 DNA reads TGTGCCACCAGTGATTCGGGGGATCAGCCCCAGCATTTT. It encodes CATSDSGDQPQHF.

Notes on this clone: Other DNA sequences in the same sample also yield this CDR3. This rearrangement joins TRBV9 to TRBJ2-5; D might be TRBD2 (5 bases). Germline V gene lookup returns CDR1 SGDLS and CDR2 YYNGEE. V gave up 0 bases and J gave up 1 base, with 7 bases separating them. The CDR3 has 14 residues. In DNA form, the CDR3 reads TGTGCCAGCAGCGTAGGTGGACTCCAAGAGACCCAGTACTTC. Its translation is CASSVGGLQETQYF.

The chain joins TRBV6-2 or TRBV6-3 to TRBJ2-3; 12 bases are shared with TRBD2. The CDR3 extends over 17 amino acids. The trim removed 2 bases at V and 6 bases at J, leaving 9 bases unmatched. Germline-derived CDR1 and CDR2 are MNHEY and SVGEGT. In nucleotides, the CDR3 is TGTGCCAGCAGTTACCTCCTAGCGGGGGGGCCAGGGGATACGCAGTATTTT. Translation: CASSYLLAGGPGDTQYF.

In the case of this clone: Other DNA sequences of this sample code for an identical CDR3. This chain uses TRBV19 with TRBJ1-2, with 7 bases that match TRBD1. The germline gives CDR1 LNHDA, CDR2 SQIVND (reference sequence). This CDR3 spans 14 amino acids. The junction had 10 bases not matched to a gene; V was cut back by 4 bases and J by 8 bases. This CDR3 is CASSTPTGVYGYTF. The CDR3 DNA reads as TGTGCCAGTAGTACTCCTACAGGGGTCTACGGCTACACCTTC. Full variable domain (missing parts from reference TRBV19 and TRBJ1-2): DGGITQSPKYLFRKEGQNVTLSCEQNLNHDAMYWYRQDPGQGLRLIYYSQIVNDFQKGDIAEGYSVSREKKESFPLTVTSAQKNPTAFYLCASSTPTGVYGYTFGSGTRLTVV.

A single count supports this clone. The chain carries TRBV19 and TRBJ2-6; 8 bases align to TRBD2. The germline gives CDR1 LNHDA, CDR2 SQIVND (reference sequence). The CDR3 covers 17 residues. Germline trimming cut 5 bases from V and 4 bases from J; bases unmatched to any gene: 10. CDR3 coding DNA: TGTGCCAGTAGTTTAACCAGCGGGAGAGCAGGGGCCAACGTCCTGACTTTC. Protein sequence: CASSLTSGRAGANVLTF.

This chain joins TRBV9 and TRBJ2-7; 9 bases agree with TRBD2. CDR1 is SGDLS, CDR2 YYNGEE, per germline. The CDR3 extends over 16 amino acids. The ends lost 4 bases at V and 0 bases at J; junction bases unmatched: 8. The CDR3: CASSPRLAVSSYEQYF. The CDR3 nucleotides read TGTGCCAGCAGCCCCCGACTAGCGGTTAGCTCCTACGAGCAGTACTTC.

In this sample, this clone turned up a few times. V is TRBV12-3 or TRBV12-4 and J is TRBJ1-2; 7 bases agree with TRBD1. Trimming at V came to 5 bases and at J to 2 bases, leaving 2 bases not matched to a gene. The CDR3 loop spans 13 amino acids. The CDR3 here is CASSPDRNYGYTF. The CDR3 bases are TGTGCCAGCAGTCCGGACAGGAACTATGGCTACACCTTC.

The genes are TRBV11-1 and TRBJ2-7, with 9 bases that match TRBD1. The CDR3 extends over 15 amino acids. Germline V CDR1 and CDR2: SGHAT, FQDESV (reference sequence). Trimming cost V 3 bases and J 0 bases; bases outside gene matches: 3. The CDR3 region is CASSFSGQGSYEQYF. CDR3 coding DNA: TGTGCCAGCAGCTTTTCGGGACAGGGCTCCTACGAGCAGTACTTC.

This clone was picked up one time. The DNA of the CDR3 is TGTGCCAGCAGCTTAAGGAACAGGGAGGATACGCAGTATTTT. Translation: CASSLRNREDTQYF. The chain recombines TRBV7-3 with TRBJ2-3, with D tentatively TRBD1 (6 bases). The CDR3 totals 14 residues. Germline CDR1 SGHTA, CDR2 FQGTGA. Trimming pared 1 base from V and 6 bases from J, leaving 11 bases between.

This clone appeared a single time. The rearrangement uses TRBV2 and TRBJ2-3; maybe TRBD2 (6 bases). This CDR3 spans 14 amino acids. Germline-derived CDR1 and CDR2 are SNHLY and FYNNEI. The germline V and J ends were trimmed by 4 bases and 1 base, with 9 bases remaining between them. CDR3 residues: CASSVTGGTDTQYF. CDR3 nucleotide sequence: TGTGCCAGCAGTGTAACGGGGGGCACAGATACGCAGTATTTT.